This T cell receptor (beta chain) is from a study of blood T cell repertoires in COVID-19. The CDR3 consists of 16 residues. The V end lost 3 bases, the J end lost 3 bases, and 15 bases lay between the germline ends. Germline V gives CDR1 SGHDT, CDR2 YYEEEE. Generated by immunoSEQ multiplex PCR, the TCRdb table keeps only in-frame clones and is missing some. The sample consists of around 70,000 clones, around three quarters of them appearing once. This rearrangement joins TRBV5-6 to TRBJ1-4; D gene unclear. Sequencing was carried out using peripheral blood. This TCR came from a human donor in a cohort sampled during active COVID-19. The CDR3 region has the DNA TGTGCCAGCAGCTCACTTACGAGGAAGCCTAATGAAAAACTGTTTTTT. This gives the protein CASSSLTRKPNEKLFF.